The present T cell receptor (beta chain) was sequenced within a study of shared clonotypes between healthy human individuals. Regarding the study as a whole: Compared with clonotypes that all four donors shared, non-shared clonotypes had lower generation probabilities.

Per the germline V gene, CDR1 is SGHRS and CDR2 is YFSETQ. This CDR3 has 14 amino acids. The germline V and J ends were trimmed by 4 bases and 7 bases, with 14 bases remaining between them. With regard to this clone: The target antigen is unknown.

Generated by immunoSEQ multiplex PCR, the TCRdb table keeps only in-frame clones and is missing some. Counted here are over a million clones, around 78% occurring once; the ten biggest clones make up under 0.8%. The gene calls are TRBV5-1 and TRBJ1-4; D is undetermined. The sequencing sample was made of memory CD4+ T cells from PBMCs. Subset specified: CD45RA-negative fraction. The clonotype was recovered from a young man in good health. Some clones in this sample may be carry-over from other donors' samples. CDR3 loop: CASSEQGGSEKLFF. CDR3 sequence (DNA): TGCGCCAGCAGCGAACAAGGAGGGAGTGAAAAACTGTTTTTT.